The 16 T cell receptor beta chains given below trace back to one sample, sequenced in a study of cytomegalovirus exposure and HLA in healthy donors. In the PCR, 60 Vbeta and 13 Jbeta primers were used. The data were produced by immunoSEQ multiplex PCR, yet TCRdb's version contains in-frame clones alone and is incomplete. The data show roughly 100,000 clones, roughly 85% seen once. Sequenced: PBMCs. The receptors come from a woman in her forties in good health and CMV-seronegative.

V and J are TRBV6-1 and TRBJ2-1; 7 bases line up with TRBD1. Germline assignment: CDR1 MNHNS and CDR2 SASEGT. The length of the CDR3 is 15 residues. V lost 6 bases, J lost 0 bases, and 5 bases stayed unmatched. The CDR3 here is CASSSRDSSYNEQFF. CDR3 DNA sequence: TGTGCCAGCAGCAGCCGGGACAGCTCCTACAATGAGCAGTTCTTC.

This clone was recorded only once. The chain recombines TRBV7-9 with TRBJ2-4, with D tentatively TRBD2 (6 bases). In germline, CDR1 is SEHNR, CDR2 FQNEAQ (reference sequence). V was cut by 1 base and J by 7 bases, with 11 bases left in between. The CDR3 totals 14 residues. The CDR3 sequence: CASSLGGAGNIQYF. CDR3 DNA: TGTGCCAGCAGCTTAGGGGGCGCGGGGAACATTCAGTACTTC. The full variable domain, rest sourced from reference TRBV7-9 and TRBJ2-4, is DTGVSQNPRHKITKRGQNVTFRCDPISEHNRLYWYRQTLGQGPEFLTYFQNEAQLEKSRLLSDRFSAERPKGSFSTLEIQRTEQGDSAMYLCASSLGGAGNIQYFGAGTRLSVL.

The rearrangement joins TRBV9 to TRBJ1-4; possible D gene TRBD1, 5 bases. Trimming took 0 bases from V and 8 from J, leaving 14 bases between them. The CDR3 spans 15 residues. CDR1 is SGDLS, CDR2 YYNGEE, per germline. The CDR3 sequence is CASSVVGGAGEKLFF. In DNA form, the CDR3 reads TGTGCCAGCAGCGTAGTCGGTGGGGCTGGGGAAAAACTGTTTTTT.

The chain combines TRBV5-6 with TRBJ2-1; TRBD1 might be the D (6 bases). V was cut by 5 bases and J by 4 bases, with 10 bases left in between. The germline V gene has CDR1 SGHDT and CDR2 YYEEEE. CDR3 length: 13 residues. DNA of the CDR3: TGTGCCAGCAGACAGGGTCTGTACAATGAGCAGTTCTTC. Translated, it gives CASRQGLYNEQFF.

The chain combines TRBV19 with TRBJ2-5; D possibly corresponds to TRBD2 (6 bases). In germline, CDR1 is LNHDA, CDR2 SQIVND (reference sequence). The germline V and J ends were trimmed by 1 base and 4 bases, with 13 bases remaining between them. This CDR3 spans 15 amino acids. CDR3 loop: CASSIGTTRGETQYF. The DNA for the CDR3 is TGTGCCAGTAGTATAGGGACTACCCGGGGAGAGACCCAGTACTTC.

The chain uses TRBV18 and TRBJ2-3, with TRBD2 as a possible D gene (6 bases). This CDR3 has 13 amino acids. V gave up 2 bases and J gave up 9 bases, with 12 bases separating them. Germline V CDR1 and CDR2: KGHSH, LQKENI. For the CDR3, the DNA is TGTGCCAGCTCACCATCGGAGGGAACCACGCAGTATTTT. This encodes CASSPSEGTTQYF.

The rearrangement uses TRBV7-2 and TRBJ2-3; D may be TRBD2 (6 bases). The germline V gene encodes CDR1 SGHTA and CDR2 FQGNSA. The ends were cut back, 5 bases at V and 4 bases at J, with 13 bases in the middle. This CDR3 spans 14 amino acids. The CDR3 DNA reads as TGTGCCAGCAGCCCGTCGGGGGAGGCAGATACGCAGTATTTT. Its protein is CASSPSGEADTQYF.

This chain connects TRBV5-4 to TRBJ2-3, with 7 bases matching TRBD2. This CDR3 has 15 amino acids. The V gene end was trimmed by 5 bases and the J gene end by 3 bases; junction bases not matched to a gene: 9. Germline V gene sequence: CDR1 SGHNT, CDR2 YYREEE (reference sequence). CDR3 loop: CASRGRDYQTDTQYF. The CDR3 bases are TGTGCCAGCAGGGGCCGGGACTACCAAACAGATACGCAGTATTTT.

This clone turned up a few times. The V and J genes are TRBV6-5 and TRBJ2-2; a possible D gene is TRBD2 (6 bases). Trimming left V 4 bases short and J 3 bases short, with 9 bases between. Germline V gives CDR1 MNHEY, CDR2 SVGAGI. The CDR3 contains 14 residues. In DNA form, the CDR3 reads TGTGCCAGCAGTTCGGGACTCTACACCGGGGAGCTGTTTTTT. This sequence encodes CASSSGLYTGELFF.

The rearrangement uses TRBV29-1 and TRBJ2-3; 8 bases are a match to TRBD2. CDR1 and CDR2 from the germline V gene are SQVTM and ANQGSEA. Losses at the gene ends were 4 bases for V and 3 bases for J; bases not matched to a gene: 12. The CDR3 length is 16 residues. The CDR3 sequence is CSVGVILAGSTDTQYF. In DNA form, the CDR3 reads TGCAGCGTTGGTGTCATTTTAGCGGGAAGTACAGATACGCAGTATTTT.

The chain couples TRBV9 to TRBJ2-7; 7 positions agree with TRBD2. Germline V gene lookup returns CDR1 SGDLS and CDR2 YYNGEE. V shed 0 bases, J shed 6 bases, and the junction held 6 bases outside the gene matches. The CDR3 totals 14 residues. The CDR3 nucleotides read TGTGCCAGCAGCGTAGGGGGCGGGGGAGGCGAGCAGTACTTC. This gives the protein CASSVGGGGGEQYF.

DNA of the CDR3: TGCGCCAGCAGCCCAGGACTAGTAGATACGCAGTATTTT. Translating gives CASSPGLVDTQYF. The chain is built from TRBV5-1 and TRBJ2-3; TRBD2 matches at 7 bases. CDR1 is SGHRS, CDR2 YFSETQ, per germline. J gave up 5 bases and V 4 bases, and 4 bases lay outside the gene matches. This CDR3 has 13 residues.

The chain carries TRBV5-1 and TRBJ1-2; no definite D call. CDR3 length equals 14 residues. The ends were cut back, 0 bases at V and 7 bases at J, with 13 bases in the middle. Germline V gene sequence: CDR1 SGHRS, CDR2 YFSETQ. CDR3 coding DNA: TGCGCCAGCAGCTTGGGCAGCCCGGGGTTTGGCTACACCTTC. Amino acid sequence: CASSLGSPGFGYTF.

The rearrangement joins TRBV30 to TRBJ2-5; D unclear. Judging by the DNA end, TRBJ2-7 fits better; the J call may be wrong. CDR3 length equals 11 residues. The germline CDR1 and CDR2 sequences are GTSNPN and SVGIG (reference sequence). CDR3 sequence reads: CAWSVSYEQYF. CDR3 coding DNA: TGTGCCTGGAGTGTATCTTACGAGCAGTACTTC.

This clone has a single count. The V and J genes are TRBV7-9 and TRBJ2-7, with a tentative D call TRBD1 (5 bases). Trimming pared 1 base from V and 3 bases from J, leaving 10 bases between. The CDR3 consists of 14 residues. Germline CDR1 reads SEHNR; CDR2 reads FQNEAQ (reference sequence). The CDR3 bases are TGTGCCAGCAGCTTAGGAAGACAGAGCTACGAGCAGTACTTC. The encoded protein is CASSLGRQSYEQYF.

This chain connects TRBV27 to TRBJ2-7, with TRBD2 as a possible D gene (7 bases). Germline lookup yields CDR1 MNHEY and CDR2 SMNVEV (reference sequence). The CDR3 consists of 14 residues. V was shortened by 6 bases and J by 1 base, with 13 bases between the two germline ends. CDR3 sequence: CASRGGGGSYEQYF. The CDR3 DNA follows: TGTGCCAGCAGGGGAGGGGGGGGGTCCTACGAGCAGTACTTC.